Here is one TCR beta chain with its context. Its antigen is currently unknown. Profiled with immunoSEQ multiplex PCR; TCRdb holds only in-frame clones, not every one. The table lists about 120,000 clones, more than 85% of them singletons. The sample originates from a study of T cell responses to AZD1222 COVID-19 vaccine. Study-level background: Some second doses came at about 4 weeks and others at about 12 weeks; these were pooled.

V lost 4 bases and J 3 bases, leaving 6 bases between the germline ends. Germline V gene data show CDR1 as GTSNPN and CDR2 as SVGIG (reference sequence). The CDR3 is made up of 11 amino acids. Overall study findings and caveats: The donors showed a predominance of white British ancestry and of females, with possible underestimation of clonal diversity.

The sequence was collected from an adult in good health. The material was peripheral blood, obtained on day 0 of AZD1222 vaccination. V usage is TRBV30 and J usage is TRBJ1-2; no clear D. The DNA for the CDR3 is TGTGCCTGGACCTCCTACTATGGCTACACCTTC. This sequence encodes CAWTSYYGYTF.